This is a list of T cell receptor beta chains from one sample in a study of cytomegalovirus exposure and HLA in healthy donors. Profiling relied on immunoSEQ multiplex PCR, and the TCRdb table lists in-frame clones only, not all of them. The sample lists 300,000 to 350,000 clones, 70% to 90% occurring once. Specimen: PBMCs. These receptor sequences come from a man in his thirties or forties in good health and CMV-seronegative. The CDR3 runs from the conserved cysteine through the conserved F or W. The D gene is left open where the match is weak. Some rows mark clone size as missing; the rest say once, few, many or name a class of expanded clone.

clone size,J gene,D gene,V gene,CDR3 DNA,CDR3 protein
.,TRBJ2-5,TRBD1,TRBV5-1,TGCGCCAGCAGCATAACAGGGGCCTACCAAGAGACCCAGTACTTC,CASSITGAYQETQYF
.,TRBJ2-3,TRBD1,TRBV5-8,TGTGCCAGCAGCTCCCGAGGCGGACAGGGGACAGATACGCAGTATTTT,CASSSRGGQGTDTQYF
.,TRBJ1-1,.,TRBV7-2,TGTGCCAGCAGCTTAGCCAGGAACACTGAAGCTTTCTTT,CASSLARNTEAFF
.,TRBJ1-3,.,TRBV10-3,TGTGCCATCAGTGAGCCTACCAAGTTGGGAAACACCATATATTTT,CAISEPTKLGNTIYF
.,TRBJ1-6,.,TRBV27,TGTGCCAGCACCCAAGGGGTTGCCGGCTATAATTCACCCCTCCACTTT,CASTQGVAGYNSPLHF
.,TRBJ2-7,.,TRBV29-1,TGCAGCGTTCAGGAAGGAATTTACGAGCAGTACTTC,CSVQEGIYEQYF
.,TRBJ2-3,TRBD1,TRBV19,TGTGCCAGTAGCCGACCCAGGACAGGGCCGAGCACAGATACGCAGTATTTT,CASSRPRTGPSTDTQYF
.,TRBJ2-3,TRBD2,TRBV27,TGTGCCAGCAGTTTGGCGGGGGGAACTAGCACAGATACGCAGTATTTT,CASSLAGGTSTDTQYF
.,TRBJ1-2,.,TRBV19,TGTGCCAGTAGTATAAGGGACAAGGACGGCTACACCTTC,CASSIRDKDGYTF
.,TRBJ1-2,.,TRBV27,TGTGCCAGCAGTTCACCCGGTGGCGCCGCTACTAGCTATGGCTACACCTTC,CASSSPGGAATSYGYTF
.,TRBJ1-1,.,TRBV18,TGTGCCAGCTCACCATTTGCGCAGGGCCGGACTGAAGCTTTCTTT,CASSPFAQGRTEAFF
.,TRBJ1-5,.,TRBV7-2,TGTGCCAGCAGCTTAGAACAGCTTAGCAATCAGCCCCAGCATTTT,CASSLEQLSNQPQHF
.,TRBJ2-7,.,TRBV7-9,TGTGCCAGCAGCTTCTATGATCCTTACGAGCAGTACTTC,CASSFYDPYEQYF
.,TRBJ1-2,TRBD1,TRBV4-1,TGCGCCAGCAGCCCGGGGACAGAAAGGTCCACTAACTATGGCTACACCTTC,CASSPGTERSTNYGYTF
.,TRBJ1-4,TRBD1,TRBV5-6,TGTGCCAGCAGCTCACGTCCGACAGGGCTAGATGAAAAACTGTTTTTT,CASSSRPTGLDEKLFF
.,TRBJ1-5,TRBD1,TRBV7-4,TGTGCCAGCAGCTTTTTAGACCCCATTCCAGGGGGTTGCAATCAGCCCCAGCATTTT,CASSFLDPIPGGCNQPQHF
.,TRBJ1-1,TRBD1,TRBV6-1,TGTGCCAGCAGCGCCGACAGGGGCACTGAAGCTTTCTTT,CASSADRGTEAFF
.,TRBJ2-2,.,TRBV2,TGTGCCAGCAGTGATCCGTCCGCGAACACCGGGGAGCTGTTTTTT,CASSDPSANTGELFF
.,TRBJ1-1,.,TRBV6-6,TGTGCCAGCAGTTACGGTGGACAGAACACTGAAGCTTTCTTT,CASSYGGQNTEAFF
.,TRBJ2-7,.,TRBV7-2,TGTGCCAGCAGCTTAAGTGCCTCACCCACCATCGGCGAGCAGTACTTC,CASSLSASPTIGEQYF
.,TRBJ2-7,TRBD1,TRBV18,TGTGCCAGCTCACCCCCAGGACAGGGGAATCTAGGCGAGCAGTACTTC,CASSPPGQGNLGEQYF
.,TRBJ1-6,.,TRBV5-6,TGTGCCAGCAGCCCCACAGGGCGAAATAGCTCCTATAATTCACCCCTCCACTTT,CASSPTGRNSSYNSPLHF
.,TRBJ2-4,.,TRBV12-5,TGTGCTAGTGGACTGGGACAAATTCAGTACTTC,CASGLGQIQYF
once,TRBJ2-3,.,TRBV11-2,TGTGCCAGCAGCTTAGCGGGGGTGAAGACAGATACGCAGTATTTT,CASSLAGVKTDTQYF
few,TRBJ1-2,.,TRBV30,TGTGCCTGGAGGGCACGGAGGGACTATGGCTACACCTTC,CAWRARRDYGYTF
.,TRBJ2-3,.,TRBV4-3,TGCGCCAGCAGCCAAGAACCAATCACTAGGACAGATACGCAGTATTTT,CASSQEPITRTDTQYF
few,TRBJ2-7,TRBD1,TRBV18,TGTGCCAGCTCGCGGACCGGGACAGGGTCCTACGAGCAGTACTTC,CASSRTGTGSYEQYF
.,TRBJ2-6,TRBD1,TRBV30,TGTGCCTGGAGTGTATATCTTGTCACAGGGGGCGGATCTGGGGCCAACGTCCTGACTTTC,CAWSVYLVTGGGSGANVLTF
.,TRBJ2-7,TRBD1,TRBV5-1,TGCGCCAGCAGCACCGCACGGACAGGGGTTTCCTACGAGCAGTACTTC,CASSTARTGVSYEQYF
.,TRBJ2-7,.,TRBV19,TGTGCCAGTAGTAATCAGGACTCCTACGAGCAGTACTTC,CASSNQDSYEQYF
.,TRBJ1-6,.,TRBV6-6,TGTGCCAGCAGTTACTCCGGGACATCCAATTCACCCCTCCACTTT,CASSYSGTSNSPLHF
.,TRBJ2-7,.,TRBV23-1,TGCGCCAGCATGGACAGACTCGAGCAGTACTTC,CASMDRLEQYF
.,TRBJ1-5,TRBD1,TRBV13,TGTGCCAGCAGCTTAGGGGACAGGGGCAATCAGCCCCAGCATTTT,CASSLGDRGNQPQHF
.,TRBJ2-5,.,TRBV25-1,TGTGCCAGCAGTGAATCTGAGACCCAGTACTTC,CASSESETQYF
.,TRBJ2-7,.,TRBV19,TGTGCCACCTCGCAGGGGCGGGAGCAGTACTTC,CATSQGREQYF
.,TRBJ2-3,.,TRBV18,TGTGCCAGCTCACCTTCCGGAGATACGCAGTATTTT,CASSPSGDTQYF
.,TRBJ1-4,TRBD1,TRBV2,TGTGCCAGCAGTCAACAGGGGGCAACTAATGAAAAACTGTTTTTT,CASSQQGATNEKLFF
.,TRBJ2-1,TRBD2,TRBV5-1,TGCGCCAGCAGCTTCCATCTAGCGGGGGCCGCCAATGAGCAGTTCTTC,CASSFHLAGAANEQFF
few,TRBJ1-2,.,TRBV5-1,TGCGCCAGCAGCGCGACTGGAGTCTCGTATGGCTACACCTTC,CASSATGVSYGYTF
.,TRBJ1-4,.,TRBV7-6,TGTGCCAGCAGCTGGCAGGGGAGGGGGACTGAAAAACTGTTTTTT,CASSWQGRGTEKLFF
.,TRBJ1-2,.,TRBV5-6,TGTGCCAGCAGCTACTACGGGGGGGTCTTACTCTATGGCTACACCTTC,CASSYYGGVLLYGYTF